The 15 T cell receptor beta chains presented below share a single source sample, sequenced in a study of sequential checkpoint blockade in melanoma. Treatment defined: randomized to nivolumab then ipilimumab (arm A) or the reverse (arm B). The data were produced by immunoSEQ multiplex PCR, yet TCRdb's version contains in-frame clones alone and is incomplete. Among about 3,400 clones listed, about 20% were seen once. Sequences were derived from tumor tissue (inferred from file names), sampled from a patient given nivolumab and ipilimumab in sequence. The receptors originated from a human donor with melanoma.

This sequence joins TRBV9 and TRBJ2-7; a possible D gene is TRBD2 (6 bases). CDR3 size: 14 residues. The V and J ends lost 1 base and 0 bases respectively, with 8 bases between them. The germline CDR1 and CDR2 sequences are SGDLS and YYNGEE. The CDR3 DNA reads as TGTGCCAGCAGCGTAACCGGGGGCTCCTACGAGCAGTACTTC. Translating it yields CASSVTGGSYEQYF. Using reference TRBV9 and TRBJ2-7 for the parts outside the CDR3, the full variable domain is DSGVTQTPKHLITATGQRVTLRCSPRSGDLSVYWYQQSLDQGLQFLIQYYNGEERAKGNILERFSAQQFPDLHSELNLSSLELGDSALYFCASSVTGGSYEQYFGPGTRLTVT.

CDR3 sequence: CASSVSMLETQYF. In nucleotides, the CDR3 is TGTGCCAGCAGCGTCTCCATGTTAGAGACCCAGTACTTC. The rearrangement links TRBV9 to TRBJ2-5; D call uncertain. Trimming left V 2 bases short and J 4 bases short, with 9 bases between. Germline V gene lookup returns CDR1 SGDLS and CDR2 YYNGEE. The CDR3 covers 13 residues.

This clone counts as medium-sized. This CDR3 is CASSQDSQGGYGYTF. The CDR3 nucleotides read TGCGCCAGCAGCCAAGATAGCCAGGGCGGGTATGGCTACACCTTC. The chain couples TRBV23-1 to TRBJ1-2, with TRBD1 as a possible D gene (5 bases). TRBV23-1 is an ORF, and what it does is uncertain. The CDR3 covers 15 residues. V was trimmed by 6 bases and J by 5 bases, leaving 19 bases between them.

By share, this clone counts as medium-sized. The CDR3 DNA follows: TGTGCCAGCAGCTTAGATCCTAGCGGGGGGGCGACAGATACGCAGTATTTT. Encoded protein: CASSLDPSGGATDTQYF. The chain couples TRBV11-3 to TRBJ2-3, with 12 bases that match TRBD2. Trimming at V came to 0 bases and at J to 3 bases, leaving 4 bases not matched to a gene. The CDR3 sequence is 17 residues long. Germline V gene lookup returns CDR1 SGHNT and CDR2 YENEEA.

The gene calls are TRBV6-8 and TRBJ2-7; D might be TRBD2 (5 bases). Germline lookup yields CDR1 MNHGY and CDR2 SAAAGT. Deletions cut 5 bases from V and 0 bases from J, with 5 bases between. The CDR3 is 12 amino acids. The CDR3 DNA sequence: TGTGCCAGCAGTGGGAGCTCCTACGAGCAGTACTTC. Residues: CASSGSSYEQYF.

In its sample, this clone ranks as medium-sized. The chain uses TRBV11-3 and TRBJ2-3; TRBD1 agrees at 7 bases. The J segment lost 3 bases and the V segment lost 5 bases, leaving 8 bases of the junction unmatched. This CDR3 region has 15 residues. Germline V CDR1 and CDR2: SGHNT, YENEEA. CDR3 in amino acids: CASSPSRGPTDTQYF. The CDR3 coding sequence is TGTGCCAGCAGCCCGTCGAGGGGGCCGACAGATACGCAGTATTTT.

This chain uses TRBV11-3 with TRBJ2-3; the D gene could be TRBD1 or TRBD2 (6 bases each). Between the trimmed V and J ends, which lost 3 bases and 5 bases, there was a span of 18 bases. This CDR3 has 16 amino acids. Germline V lookup: CDR1 SGHNT, CDR2 YENEEA. The CDR3 loop is CASSFPGARLVDTQYF. DNA of the CDR3: TGTGCCAGCAGCTTTCCGGGGGCCCGCTTGGTAGATACGCAGTATTTT. Drawing the rest from reference TRBV11-3 and TRBJ2-3, the complete variable domain is EAGVVQSPRYKIIEKKQPVAFWCNPISGHNTLYWYLQNLGQGPELLIRYENEEAVDDSQLPKDRFSAERLKGVDSTLKIQPAELGDSAVYLCASSFPGARLVDTQYFGPGTRLTVL.

V is TRBV6-8 and J is TRBJ2-5, with 10 bases aligning to TRBD2. Germline-derived CDR1 and CDR2 are MNHGY and SAAAGT. The CDR3 loop spans 15 amino acids. V dropped 10 bases and J dropped 2; count of bases not matched to a gene: 10. This CDR3 reads CAIRSSGGEQETQYF. The CDR3 DNA follows: TGTGCCATCAGATCTAGCGGGGGAGAACAAGAGACCCAGTACTTC.

This clone was detected a few times. The chain couples TRBV6-8 to TRBJ2-2; D is perhaps TRBD2 (5 bases). The CDR3 totals 13 residues. CDR1 is MNHGY, CDR2 SAAAGT, per germline. V gave up 5 bases and J gave up 6 bases, with 10 bases separating them. The CDR3 bases are TGTGCCAGCAGTATTCTAGCTGCCGGGGAGCTGTTTTTT. Its translation: CASSILAAGELFF.

This clone is medium-sized (0.01 to 0.1%). The CDR3 spells CASSQDPGSYGYTF. The CDR3 region has the DNA TGCGCCAGCAGCCAAGATCCAGGGAGCTATGGCTACACCTTC. The rearrangement links TRBV4-1 to TRBJ1-2; a weak D match, TRBD1 (5 bases). The V gene lost 0 bases and the J gene lost 4 bases, with 9 bases spanning the gap. There are 14 residues in the CDR3. CDR1 and CDR2 from the germline V gene are MGHRA and YSYEKL.

This sequence joins TRBV6-8 and TRBJ2-5; 7 bases are a match to TRBD1. V lost 5 bases, J lost 2 bases, and 5 bases stayed unmatched. This CDR3 contains 14 residues. Per germline, CDR1 MNHGY and CDR2 SAAAGT. CDR3 loop: CASSTRDSQETQYF. Written as DNA, the CDR3 is TGTGCCAGCAGTACCCGGGACAGTCAAGAGACCCAGTACTTC.

The chain links TRBV12-5 to TRBJ2-1; D is undetermined. V was shortened by 1 base and J by 16 bases, with 20 bases between the two germline ends. Germline V gives CDR1 LGHNT, CDR2 FRNRAP. The CDR3 spans 14 residues. This CDR3 is CASGLGSLQPGVFF. The CDR3 coding sequence is TGTGCTAGTGGTTTGGGGAGCTTACAGCCTGGAGTCTTCTTC.

The chain employs TRBV18 and TRBJ2-3; D unresolved. The CDR3 totals 16 residues. Germline CDR1 is KGHSH and CDR2 is LQKENI. V lost 0 bases, J lost 1 base, and 11 bases lay in between. The CDR3 loop is CASSPPRTAGTDTQYF. The CDR3 DNA reads as TGTGCCAGCTCACCACCTCGCACCGCTGGCACAGATACGCAGTATTTT. The full variable domain, with the rest looked up from reference TRBV18 and TRBJ2-3, is NAGVMQNPRHLVRRRGQEARLRCSPMKGHSHVYWYRQLPEEGLKFMVYLQKENIIDESGMPKERFSAEFPKEGPSILRIQQVVRGDSAAYFCASSPPRTAGTDTQYFGPGTRLTVL.

V gene TRBV5-1 combines with J gene TRBJ2-3; 7 nucleotides match TRBD1. This CDR3 has 15 amino acids. V lost 2 bases and J lost 1; bases outside the gene matches: 4. Per the germline V gene, CDR1 is SGHRS and CDR2 is YFSETQ. CDR3 loop: CASSLQGPGTDTQYF. The CDR3 DNA sequence: TGCGCCAGCAGCTTACAGGGGCCGGGCACAGATACGCAGTATTTT.

The chain has TRBV10-2 and TRBJ1-1; 7 bases align to TRBD1. Germline V gene data show CDR1 as WSHSY and CDR2 as SAAADI. Trimming cost V 7 bases and J 4 bases; bases outside gene matches: 3. The CDR3 loop spans 12 amino acids. The CDR3 is CASMNRGTEAFF. DNA of the CDR3: TGCGCCAGCATGAACAGGGGCACTGAAGCTTTCTTT.